This T cell receptor (beta chain) was captured in a study of cytomegalovirus exposure and HLA in healthy donors. Study-wide results and limits: From TCR beta sequences, most subjects' HLA-A and HLA-B alleles were reportedly predicted accurately. With further analysis later on, most CMV-associated TCR beta chains appeared HLA-restricted.

The CDR3 loop spans 19 amino acids. CDR1 is SGHTS, CDR2 YDEGEE, per germline. Trimming left V 4 bases short and J 4 bases short, with 29 bases between. Comments on this clone: Its antigen is as yet unknown.

60 Vbeta and 13 Jbeta primers were used in PCR. Produced via immunoSEQ multiplex PCR; TCRdb's table is partial and in-frame only. The sample has roughly 100,000 clones, about four fifths seen once. The origin of this receptor is a woman between 40 and 55 years old in good health and CMV-seronegative. This chain joins TRBV5-8 and TRBJ1-2, with D possibly being TRBD1 (6 bases). The sample comprised PBMCs. As DNA, the CDR3 is TGTGCCAGCAGCACGCACCTAAACCCCAGGGGTTCGTCCTCCTATGGCTACACCTTC. It codes for CASSTHLNPRGSSSYGYTF.